This T cell receptor beta chain appears in the sequencing data of a study of blood T cell repertoires in COVID-19. Study information: Spain, Italy and the United States supplied samples that represented acute and convalescent COVID-19. Nucleic acid was either cDNA or gDNA, and it came from T cells, B-cell-depleted T cells, or PBMCs.

Per the original data handling: Cell counts per sample came from amplifying reference gene primers. TCRdb's table, derived via immunoSEQ multiplex PCR, lists solely in-frame clones and lacks some. V, J and clone size were drawn from that table, and D and trimming were deduced from the DNA. The table shows about 110,000 clones, with nearly 90% occurring only once. Germline-derived CDR1 and CDR2 are WSHSY and SAAADI. This CDR3 is 15 amino acids long. Trimming shortened V by 4 bases and J by 2 bases, and 14 bases separated the two germline ends. Specimen: peripheral blood. The clonotype comes from a human donor in a cohort sampled during active COVID-19. This chain links TRBV10-2 with TRBJ1-1; D is possibly TRBD1 (6 bases). CDR3 protein: CASSVGGRLNTEAFF. CDR3 nucleotides: TGCGCCAGCAGTGTGGGGGGGCGGTTAAACACTGAAGCTTTCTTT.